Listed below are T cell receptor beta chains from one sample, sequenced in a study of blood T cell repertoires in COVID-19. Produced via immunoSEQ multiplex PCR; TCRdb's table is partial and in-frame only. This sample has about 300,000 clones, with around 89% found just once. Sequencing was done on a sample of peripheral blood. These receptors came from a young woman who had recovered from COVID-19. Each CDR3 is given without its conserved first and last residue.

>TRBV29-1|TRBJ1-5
SVLPGFDQPQH
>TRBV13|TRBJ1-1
ASSLRQEFTEAF
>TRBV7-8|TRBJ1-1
ASSTATGGTEAF
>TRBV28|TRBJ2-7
ASNRLGTSGSYEQY
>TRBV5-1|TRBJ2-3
ASSLDGRGGGTDTQY
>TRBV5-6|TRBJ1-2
ASSSQGNYGYT
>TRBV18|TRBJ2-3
ASSPTGLSTDTQY
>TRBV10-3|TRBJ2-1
AISGDRVSYNEQF
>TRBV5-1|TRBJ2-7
ASSRVQGSVGEQY
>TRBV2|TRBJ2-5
ASREGTVQETQY
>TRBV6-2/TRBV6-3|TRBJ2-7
ASSIGQAGPYEQY
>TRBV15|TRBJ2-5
ATSTQRGQQETQY
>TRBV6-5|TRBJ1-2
ASSYSGGNYGYT
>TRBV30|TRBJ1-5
AWSPLGVQPQH
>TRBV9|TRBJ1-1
ASSVEQVNTEAF
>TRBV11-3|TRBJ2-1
ASSLGGADEQF
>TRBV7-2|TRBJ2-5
ASSFTPGAGETQY
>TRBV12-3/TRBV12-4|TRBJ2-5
ASSRQGPLAQY
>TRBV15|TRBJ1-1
ATSHNDRTEAF
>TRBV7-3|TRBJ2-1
ASSVSGGGSYNEQF
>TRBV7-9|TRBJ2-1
ASSGSGYNEQF
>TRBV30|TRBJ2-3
AWRSGVGTDTQY
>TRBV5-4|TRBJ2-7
ASSSMGTSGGAREQY
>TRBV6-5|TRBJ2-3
ASSNGGPADTQY
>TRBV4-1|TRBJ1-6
ASSPRLQGAYSPLH
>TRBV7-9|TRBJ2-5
ASSTGTGPRGSQY
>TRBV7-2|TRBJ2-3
ASSLGDPGLAGKDTQY
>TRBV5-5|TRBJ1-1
ASSRGQGATEAF
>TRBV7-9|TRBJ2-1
ASSSRGVGGAGNEQF
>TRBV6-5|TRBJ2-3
ASSYPEPGADTQY
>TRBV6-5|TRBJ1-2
ASSYGGQPYGYT
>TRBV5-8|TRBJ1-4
ASSFGSGTGGEKLF
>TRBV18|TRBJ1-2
ASSGRDMFNYGYT
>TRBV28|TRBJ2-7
ASSLFSGGPYKQY
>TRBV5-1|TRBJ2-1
ASSLQVGSNEQF
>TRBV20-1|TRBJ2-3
SASTAGGPTVTDTQY
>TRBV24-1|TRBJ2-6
ATRQGFGANVLT
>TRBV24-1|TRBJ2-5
ATSDLQSSGSVETQY
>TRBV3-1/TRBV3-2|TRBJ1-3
ASSLRNERNTIY
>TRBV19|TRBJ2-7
ASSPDRGVYEQY
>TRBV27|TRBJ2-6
ASSLVGSGANVLT
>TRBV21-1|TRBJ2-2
ASSKRSKASLNTGELF
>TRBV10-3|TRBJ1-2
AISEIGGYGYT
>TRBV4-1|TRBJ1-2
ASSQEAGVGPNYGYT
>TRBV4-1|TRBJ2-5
ASSQAPDSQETQY
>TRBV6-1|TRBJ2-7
ASSEAGTEAEQY
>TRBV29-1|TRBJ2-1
SVDKRGGLDEQF
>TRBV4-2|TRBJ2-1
ASSAPSLAGAPNEQF
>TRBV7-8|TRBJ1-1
ASSLSTGVATEAF
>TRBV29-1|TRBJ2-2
SVGHSNTGELF
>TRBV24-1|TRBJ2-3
ATSAGVPDTQY
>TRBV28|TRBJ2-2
ASRHQGTGELF
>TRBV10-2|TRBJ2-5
ASSRGYGGETQY